The 6 T cell receptor beta chains in this list originate from one sample, sequenced in a study of blood T cell repertoires in COVID-19. Profiled with immunoSEQ multiplex PCR; TCRdb holds only in-frame clones, not every one. The table shows 90,000 or so clones, with approximately 88% occurring only once. Sequencing was performed on peripheral blood. These receptor sequences come from a man older than 75 with acute or convalescent COVID-19.

V usage is TRBV12-3 or TRBV12-4 and J usage is TRBJ1-1; no reliable D call. V was pared by 6 bases and J by 6 bases, with 8 bases between. The CDR3 has 11 amino acids. The CDR3, as DNA: TGTGCCAGCAGCCCTCGGTCTGAAGCTTTCTTT. Its protein is CASSPRSEAFF.

V is TRBV7-6 and J is TRBJ1-5, with unresolved D. The CDR3 sequence is 18 residues long. Germline assignment: CDR1 SGHVS and CDR2 FNYEAQ. Trimming took 5 bases from V and 1 from J, leaving 21 bases between them. The CDR3 nucleotides are TGTGCCAGCAGCCTAAGCCCACCAGGACTTGGGAGCAATCAGCCCCAGCATTTT. Protein sequence: CASSLSPPGLGSNQPQHF.

The chain uses TRBV19 and TRBJ1-2, with D possibly being TRBD1 (5 bases). The CDR3 sequence is 14 residues long. Trimming shortened V by 1 base and J by 6 bases, and 12 bases separated the two germline ends. Germline V lookup: CDR1 LNHDA, CDR2 SQIVND (reference sequence). This chain's CDR3 is CASSIGGERNGYTF. The CDR3 region has the DNA TGTGCCAGTAGTATAGGGGGGGAAAGGAATGGCTACACCTTC. The variable domain in full, with the rest retrieved from reference TRBV19 and TRBJ1-2, is DGGITQSPKYLFRKEGQNVTLSCEQNLNHDAMYWYRQDPGQGLRLIYYSQIVNDFQKGDIAEGYSVSREKKESFPLTVTSAQKNPTAFYLCASSIGGERNGYTFGSGTRLTVV.

The J gene is TRBJ1-5, the V gene TRBV28; D ambiguous. Trimming took 6 bases from V and 4 from J, leaving 4 bases between them. The CDR3 extends over 11 amino acids. Germline lookup yields CDR1 MDHEN and CDR2 SYDVKM. DNA for the CDR3: TGTGCCAGCAGCACTAATCAGCCCCAGCATTTT. This translates into CASSTNQPQHF.

V is TRBV18 and J is TRBJ1-4, with 8 bases aligning to TRBD1. V lost 2 bases and J lost 8; bases outside the gene matches: 7. From germline, CDR1 is KGHSH and CDR2 LQKENI. CDR3 length: 15 residues. CDR3 coding DNA: TGTGCCAGCTCACCATCGACAGGGGTCGGAGAAAAACTGTTTTTT. This gives the protein CASSPSTGVGEKLFF.

The chain recombines TRBV3-1 (or the pseudogene TRBV3-2) with TRBJ1-1; D is perhaps TRBD1 (5 bases). The ends were cut back, 0 bases at V and 0 bases at J, with 8 bases in the middle. Per the germline V gene, CDR1 is LGHDT and CDR2 is YNNKEL (reference sequence). The CDR3 has 15 amino acids. The CDR3 region has the DNA TGTGCCAGCAGCCAAGAACAGGTTATGAACACTGAAGCTTTCTTT. Its translation: CASSQEQVMNTEAFF.